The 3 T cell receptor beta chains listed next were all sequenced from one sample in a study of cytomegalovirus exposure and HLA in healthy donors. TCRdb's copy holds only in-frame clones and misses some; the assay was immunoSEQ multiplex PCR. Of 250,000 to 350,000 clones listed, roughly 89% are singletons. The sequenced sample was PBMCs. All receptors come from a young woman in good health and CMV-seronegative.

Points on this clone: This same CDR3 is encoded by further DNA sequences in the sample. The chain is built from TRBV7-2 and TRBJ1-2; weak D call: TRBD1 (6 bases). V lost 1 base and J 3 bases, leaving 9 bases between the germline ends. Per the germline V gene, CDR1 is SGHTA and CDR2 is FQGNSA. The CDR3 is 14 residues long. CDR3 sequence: CASSLGPGDYGYTF. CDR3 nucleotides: TGTGCCAGCAGCTTAGGTCCAGGGGACTATGGCTACACCTTC.

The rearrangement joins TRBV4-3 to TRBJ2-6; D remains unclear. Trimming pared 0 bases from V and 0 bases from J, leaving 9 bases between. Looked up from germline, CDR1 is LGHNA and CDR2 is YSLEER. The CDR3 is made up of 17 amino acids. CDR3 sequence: CASSQELSLSGANVLTF. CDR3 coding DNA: TGCGCCAGCAGCCAAGAACTCTCCCTCTCTGGGGCCAACGTCCTGACTTTC.

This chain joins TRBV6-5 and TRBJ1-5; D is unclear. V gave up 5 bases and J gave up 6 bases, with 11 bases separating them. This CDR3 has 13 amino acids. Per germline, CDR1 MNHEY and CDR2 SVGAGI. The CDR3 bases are TGTGCCAGCAGTGGAGAATTTGGTCAGCCCCAGCATTTT. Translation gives CASSGEFGQPQHF.